This TCR beta chain was profiled in a study of T cells in Graves' hyperthyroidism and ophthalmopathy. Study outcomes and limitations: Blood also held most thyroid clonotypes expanded beyond 0.001. Ophthalmopathy, which appeared later, was predicted by the model a median about 6.8 months before onset.

A patient was excluded if there was uncontrolled infection, other autoimmune disease, pregnancy or lactation. PBMCs were collected from a 10 ml volume of fresh peripheral blood. This clonotype has a count of ten or more. What it binds is unknown. TCR beta CDR3 regions were amplified from RNA. The HTBI primer set served for first-round RT-PCR of the TCR CDR3. Each CDR3 protein is one row after TCRdb ran MiXCR on the multiplex PCR reads. The table has fewer than 650,000 distinct CDR3 sequences, 14% seen once; the top ten hold around 13%. The CDR3 totals 13 residues. CDR1 LGHDT and CDR2 YNNKEL come from the germline V gene (reference sequence). Trimming left V 4 bases short and J 6 bases short, with 10 bases between.

Sequenced material: blood. The source is a woman in her thirties or forties with Graves' hyperthyroidism. V gene TRBV3-1 combines with J gene TRBJ2-1; no reliable D call. In DNA, the CDR3 is TGTGCCAGCAGCCTCCATGGATCCAATGAGCAGTTCTTC. Translation: CASSLHGSNEQFF.